The following is a T cell receptor beta chain sequence with its context. This clone's antigen is unknown. No qualities accompany the bases; no much larger clone lies one base away. The library was generated by the immunoSEQ multiplex PCR assay. Turning to the authors' computational methods: Repertoire diversity was quantified with Shannon entropy, accounting for clonal size distribution. The Gini-Simpson index (Simpson_1-D) was used to measure inequality in clonotype distribution. The table comes from immuneACCESS by way of TCRdb, which keeps in-frame sequences with V and J called. Part of the clones is missing from these tables; in studies checked, under half for an unresolved V gene and the rest for unknown reasons. The V and J calls and clone size were taken over from that table, and D and trimming were inferred from the DNA. This sample has some 68,000 clones in its table, and more than 75% of those were observed once. The ten top clones hold around 0.72% of the sample.

This sample is part of a study of stem cell transplantation in POMP-related autoinflammatory disease listed by TCRdb under 2021. Regarding the complete study: It was hypothesized that MHC class I-dependent CD8+ T-cell differentiation and positive selection are impaired by defective thymoproteasomes, resulting in skewing of the TRB repertoire. Prior to transplant, the patients had CD4+ naive T-cell skewing, low CD8+ T-cell proportions, and decreased T-cell cytokine secretion. DNA chimerism analysis after transplant demonstrated 100% donor engraftment of neutrophils and platelets for up to one year. To find out how POMP deficiency affects T-cell receptor beta repertoire diversity and CDR3 characteristics, high-throughput TRB sequencing was used.

Compared with germline, V lacks 3 bases and J lacks 2 bases; bases without a gene match: 18. CDR1 and CDR2 are read off the germline V gene as MGHRA and YSYEKL. The CDR3 numbers 19 residues from cysteine through phenylalanine. Kept here is only the CDR3 DNA, which spans 57 bases and is read in frame from base 1. Per the publication, the time point label means: after hematopoietic stem cell transplant. PRAID was a condition in which autoinflammation came alongside prominent immunodeficiency. T-cell subsets (conventional T cells, CD8+ T cells, regulatory T cells, T follicular helper cells) were sorted before TRB sequencing. What the study reported, not specific to this receptor: A restricted number of unique TRB V-J gene pairings was observed in PRAID patients. A trend toward lower TRB diversity and higher clonality was observed in PRAID patients across all analyzed T-cell subsets. The trend toward lower diversity and increased clonality in PRAID patients was statistically significant only for regulatory T cells.

The chain was built from TRBV4-1 and TRBJ1-2, and 7 junction bases match TRBD1. The sequence derives from a human patient with POMP-related autoinflammation and immune dysregulation (PRAID). After a transplant, not all T cells may be the patient's own; some may come from the graft donor. Sequencing used CD4+ T cells from PBMCs, obtained after stem cell transplantation. The CDR3 here reads CASSQPTRGRDSANYGYTF. The DNA reads as follows: TGCGCCAGCAGCCAGCCGACTAGAGGCAGGGACAGTGCGAACTATGGCTACACCTTC.